This T cell receptor beta chain was recorded in a study of blood T cells in healthy people across ages. Overall study: About one barcoded TCR beta cDNA was captured per two T cells.

Through a sample-barcoded 5' primer and a J-beta primer mix, a second PCR was run for roughly 6 to 11 cycles. TCRdb re-derived calls from the 5' RACE reads in MiXCR, one entry per CDR3 protein. The sample lists some 1,800,000 distinct CDR3 sequences; about two fifths were seen once. Study conclusions and caveats: Estimates based on one million T cells were treated as lower bounds. Aged donors had fewer naive CD4+ cells and lower diversity than long-lived donors.

There are a few counts of this clonotype. Its cognate antigen is unknown. V was clipped by 2 bases and J by 6 bases, with 14 bases between them. The CDR3 length is 14 residues. Per the germline V gene, CDR1 is LGHDT and CDR2 is YNNKEL (reference sequence). The rearrangement uses TRBV3-1 and TRBJ2-7, with D perhaps given as TRBD1 or TRBD2 (5 bases each). The sequenced sample consisted of blood. The TCR originated in a human donor in good health. For the CDR3, the DNA is TGTGCCAGCAGCCAAACCGACAGAGGGAGCGAGCAGTACTTC. It is translated as CASSQTDRGSEQYF.